This T cell receptor beta chain was identified in a study of identical twins. As regards this clonotype: Its antigen is not identified.

General observations from the study: Models underestimated how often monozygotic twins shared out-of-frame TCR alpha. Instead of following the same donors, the conclusions were based on cross-sectional statistical analysis.

V lost 5 bases to trimming and J lost 2 bases, with 10 bases between them. The germline V gene encodes CDR1 GTSNPN and CDR2 SVGIG (reference sequence). The CDR3 length is 12 residues. Each CDR3 protein is one row after TCRdb ran MiXCR on the 5' RACE reads. This sample has approximately 590,000 distinct CDR3 sequences; roughly 9.9% occur once, and the top ten carry roughly 3%. The data were also submitted as part of a second study, on yellow fever vaccine responses in identical twins.

This TCR derives from a woman under 30 in good health. The chain uses TRBV30 and TRBJ2-7; D perhaps matches TRBD2 (5 bases). Sequencing was carried out using PBMCs. The CDR3 sequence: CAWEGTAYEQYF. CDR3 bases: TGTGCCTGGGAGGGTACAGCCTACGAGCAGTACTTC.